These T cell receptor beta chains were read from a single sample in a study of CD8 T cells in ankylosing spondylitis. In TCRdb, the 5' RACE reads were re-called with MiXCR into one record per CDR3 protein. Here the sample spans about 460,000 distinct CDR3 sequences, roughly 5.2% being singletons. The source material was blood, either unsorted or a sorted T cell fraction (not recorded which). The receptors here all came from a male donor with ankylosing spondylitis. Each CDR3 is given with its conserved first and last residue. D genes are given only for firm matches. A row's size may be missing; if present it is once, few, many or a size class.

D | size | J | V | DNA | CDR3
TRBD1 | many | TRBJ2-3 | TRBV4-1 | TGCGCCAGCAGCCTCCGTGAGGGACAGGGCTCAGATACGCAGTATTTT | CASSLREGQGSDTQYF
. | many | TRBJ2-5 | TRBV3-1 | TGTGCCAGCAGCCAAGATAGCGGAGAGGGGAAGACCCAGTACTTC | CASSQDSGEGKTQYF
. | few | TRBJ2-5 | TRBV20-1 | TGCAGTGGGTGGTCAGCACAAGAGACCCAGTACTTC | CSGWSAQETQYF
. | . | TRBJ2-3 | TRBV20-1 | TGCTGTGCTAGAGATCGGTCGGGACTGCCTAGCACAGATACGCAGTATTTT | CCARDRSGLPSTDTQYF
TRBD2 | many | TRBJ2-3 | TRBV29-1 | TGCAGCGTTGCGGGCGGGAGTGATACGCAGTATTTT | CSVAGGSDTQYF
. | many | TRBJ1-5 | TRBV20-1 | TGCAGTGCCGGTGATTCGGGGTATTATCAGCCCCAGCATTTT | CSAGDSGYYQPQHF
TRBD1 | many | TRBJ1-4 | TRBV12-3/TRBV12-4 | TGTGCCAGCAGCGTCGGGGGACAGCGAAATGAAAAACTGTTTTTT | CASSVGGQRNEKLFF
TRBD2 | few | TRBJ2-3 | TRBV5-1 | TGCGCCAGCAGCTTGAAGACTAGCGGGGCGTTGTACACAGATACGCAGTATTTT | CASSLKTSGALYTDTQYF
. | . | TRBJ2-7 | TRBV4-2 | TGTGCCAGCAGCCAAGCCCCACAACCCTACGAGCAGTACTTC | CASSQAPQPYEQYF
. | . | TRBJ2-5 | TRBV7-2 | TGTGCCAGCAGCTTTAAGTTCGGGGAGACCCAGTACTTC | CASSFKFGETQYF
. | many | TRBJ2-5 | TRBV20-1 | TGCAGTGCCGAATTTGGACAAGAGACCCAGTACTTC | CSAEFGQETQYF
TRBD2 | . | TRBJ2-1 | TRBV7-3 | TGTGCCAGCAGCTTAACCGGCGGGGGGAACTACAATGAGCAGTTCTTC | CASSLTGGGNYNEQFF
. | many | TRBJ1-1 | TRBV15 | TGTGCCACCAGCAGAGATCCGGTGGGCCTGGGGACTGAAGCTTTCTTT | CATSRDPVGLGTEAFF
. | many | TRBJ2-7 | TRBV5-1 | TGCGCCAGCAACAAAGGACGGTCCGCGGGGGAGCAGTACTTC | CASNKGRSAGEQYF
. | many | TRBJ2-7 | TRBV7-2 | TGTGCCAGCAGCTTGACAGGTTATTTCACCTACGAGCAGTACTTC | CASSLTGYFTYEQYF
TRBD2 | many | TRBJ2-1 | TRBV20-1 | TGCAGTCCGACTAGCGCAACCTACAATGAGCAGTTCTTC | CSPTSATYNEQFF
TRBD1 | many | TRBJ1-4 | TRBV5-1 | TGCGCCAGCAGCTTGATCGGGACAGAGGGCGAAAAACTGTTTTTT | CASSLIGTEGEKLFF
TRBD1 | many | TRBJ2-1 | TRBV20-1 | TGCAGTGCTAGATCTTCGCAGGGGGCGAGCACCATCCTTAGCTCCTACAATGAGCAGTTCTTC | CSARSSQGASTILSSYNEQFF
TRBD1 | many | TRBJ1-1 | TRBV5-1 | TGCGCCAGCAGCGGGGAAGGGGGCTGGACTGAAGCTTTCTTT | CASSGEGGWTEAFF
. | many | TRBJ1-4 | TRBV15 | TGTGCCACCCAGCCTCCCGGGCGGGAAAAACTGTTTTTT | CATQPPGREKLFF
. | many | TRBJ1-5 | TRBV27 | TGTGCCAGCAGTTTCTCTCCGGGAAAGCCCCAGCATTTT | CASSFSPGKPQHF
. | many | TRBJ2-2 | TRBV4-3 | TGCGCCAGCAGCCCCGGTCCTGAACACACCGGGGAGCTGTTTTTT | CASSPGPEHTGELFF
TRBD1 | many | TRBJ2-7 | TRBV6-2/TRBV6-3 | TGTGCCAGCAGTTACTGGCCGGGACAGGGCTACGAGCAGTACTTC | CASSYWPGQGYEQYF
. | many | TRBJ2-6 | TRBV5-6 | TGTGCCAGCAGCTTTATAAGTTCTGGGGCCAACGTCCTGACTTTC | CASSFISSGANVLTF
TRBD1 | many | TRBJ2-3 | TRBV28 | TGTGCCAGCCGACCGACAGGGGGTAAAGATACGCAGTATTTT | CASRPTGGKDTQYF
. | many | TRBJ1-2 | TRBV11-2 | TGTGCCAGCAGCTTAGGCCGGGGCAGCCCCTATGGCTACACCTTC | CASSLGRGSPYGYTF
. | many | TRBJ1-4 | TRBV12-3/TRBV12-4 | TGTGCCAGCAGTTTAGGCAGGGCGCAGAAACTGTTTTTT | CASSLGRAQKLFF
. | many | TRBJ1-5 | TRBV7-9 | TGTGCCAGCAGCTTGGAAGCAGATCAGCCCCAGCATTTT | CASSLEADQPQHF
. | many | TRBJ1-2 | TRBV7-3 | TGTGCCAGCAGCTTAAGTGGGGGAAACGGCTACACCTTC | CASSLSGGNGYTF
TRBD2 | . | TRBJ2-3 | TRBV5-1 | TGCGCCAGCAGCGCCGTAGCGGGGGTCACAGATACGCAGTATTTT | CASSAVAGVTDTQYF
TRBD1 | . | TRBJ1-1 | TRBV10-3 | TGTGCCATCAGGGGACAGGGGTACATGAACACTGAAGCTTTCTTT | CAIRGQGYMNTEAFF
TRBD1 | many | TRBJ2-5 | TRBV27 | TGTGCCAGCAGCCCTGGGACAGGGCAGAAGACCCAGTACTTC | CASSPGTGQKTQYF
TRBD1 | . | TRBJ1-4 | TRBV11-1 | TGTGCCAGCAGCTTATATTTGGGGGGACAGGGATCTAATGAAAAACTGTTTTTT | CASSLYLGGQGSNEKLFF
. | . | TRBJ1-4 | TRBV6-1 | TGTGCCAGCAGTGAAGGTGGAAAACTGTTTTTT | CASSEGGKLFF
TRBD2 | many | TRBJ2-7 | TRBV5-1 | TGCGCCAGCAGCTTGTCTAGCGGGGGCTCCTACGAGCAGTACTTC | CASSLSSGGSYEQYF
. | many | TRBJ1-2 | TRBV12-3/TRBV12-4 | TGTGCCAGCAGCCCCTCAGGGGCCCAACGAGGCTACACCTTC | CASSPSGAQRGYTF
. | many | TRBJ2-4 | TRBV28 | TGTGCCAGCAGTTTAGGCGGAAACATTCAGTACTTC | CASSLGGNIQYF
TRBD2 | many | TRBJ2-3 | TRBV4-1 | TGCGCGCAGACTAGCGGATGCACAGATACGCAGTATTTT | CAQTSGCTDTQYF
TRBD1 | many | TRBJ1-4 | TRBV9 | TGTGCCAGCAGCGTAAACCGGGACAGGGGAGGTGAAAAACTGTTTTTT | CASSVNRDRGGEKLFF
TRBD1 | many | TRBJ1-2 | TRBV20-1 | TGCAGTGCTAGCCCCAGGGGGCTGTTTGGCTACACCTTC | CSASPRGLFGYTF
TRBD1 | many | TRBJ1-1 | TRBV12-3/TRBV12-4 | TGTGCCAGCAGTCCACAGGGGATCACTGAAGCTTTCTTT | CASSPQGITEAFF
TRBD1 | many | TRBJ1-4 | TRBV5-1 | TGCGCCAGCAGCTCCGGGCCGGGACAGGGGGAGGTCGGTGAAAAACTGTTTTTT | CASSSGPGQGEVGEKLFF
. | many | TRBJ2-4 | TRBV13 | TGTGCCAGCAGCTTAAGGACTGCGGTTGGCAAAAACATTCAGTACTTC | CASSLRTAVGKNIQYF
. | many | TRBJ1-1 | TRBV4-2 | TGTGCCAGCAGCCAAGAGCCCGGTACCAGGGCGGCTTTCTTT | CASSQEPGTRAAFF
TRBD1 | few | TRBJ2-7 | TRBV12-5 | TGTGCTAGTGGTTTGGGGACAGGGCTACGGGGGAGGGAGCAGTACTTC | CASGLGTGLRGREQYF
. | . | TRBJ2-7 | TRBV4-1 | TGCGCCAGCAGCCAAGTTAGGGGCGTCTCCTACGAGCAGTACTTC | CASSQVRGVSYEQYF
TRBD1 | . | TRBJ2-3 | TRBV6-2/TRBV6-3 | TGTGCCAGCAGTTACTCGCAGACAGGGAAGTTTACAGATACGCAGTATTTT | CASSYSQTGKFTDTQYF
. | few | TRBJ1-1 | TRBV12-5 | TGTGCTAGTGGGAGCGGAACTGAAGCTTTCTTT | CASGSGTEAFF
TRBD1 | many | TRBJ1-1 | TRBV7-6 | TGTGCCAGCAGCTCCAAATCGGACAGGGAATGGGGGGCTGAAGCTTTCTTT | CASSSKSDREWGAEAFF